This T cell receptor beta chain came from a study of cytomegalovirus exposure and HLA in healthy donors (dated by TCRdb to the late 2010s). For context, the study as a whole: According to an earlier analysis of 587 of the donors, 200 million or so T cells yielded 120 million or so unique TCR beta sequences and about 300 Gb of sequence data. An early release covering roughly 640 HLA-typed donors comprised approximately 290 gigabases of sequencing data and around 80 million unique TCR sequences. Among the roughly 400 genotyped donors, 81% belonged to the genetic ancestry cluster associated with self-reported Caucasian donors. The study was designed to test whether signatures of past pathogen exposure could be identified by cataloging public T cell receptors. Using immunosequencing, the study profiled T cell repertoires from fewer than 850 subjects and related those repertoires to cytomegalovirus serostatus. Along with the roughly 670-subject first cohort, a separate validation cohort of over 90 different subjects was used. High-throughput TCR immunosequencing, statistical association of individual TCRs with disease status, and machine learning were combined to predict cytomegalovirus infection status. In a later analysis, previously published TCR beta repertoires from 550 to 750 donors were re-analyzed and high-resolution HLA genotyping was added so that TCR occurrence patterns could be studied. Rather than drawing on any new phenotypic data, the later analysis identified candidate immune exposures from TCR beta sequences and the way those sequences occurred across donors. An earlier analysis of around 580 of the donors used high-throughput TCR beta sequencing to judge whether each TCR beta V gene segment behaved as functional or pseudogenic. Donor age, sex, ethnicity and CMV serostatus were compiled alongside the repertoire data. Genome-wide SNP genotypes for about 65% of the 666 donors were used in a later genetic analysis, which treated that subset as a discovery cohort. All discovery cohort repertoires had been generated on a single sequencing platform. HLA typing included class I and class II loci at four-digit resolution. The number of donors typed differed by locus, with about 629-630 for A, B, C, DRB1 and DQB1, more than 500 for DQA1, 606 for DPA1, and some 450 for DPB1. Five DR-DQ haplotypes were handled as single units for association and clustering because linkage in the cohort was strong. Across 398 genotyped donors of the cohort, an average of approximately 240,000 unique TCR beta nucleotide sequences per donor were sequenced, and 15% to 20% of those sequences were non-productive. The investigation overall reported the following: Roughly uniform sequencing depth across donors was assumed in presence/absence analyses, although this assumption may not hold. In a later analysis, some 18,000 TCR beta sequences were associated with specific HLA alleles at a false discovery rate of 0.05. The study gave a list of about 160 TCR beta chains associated with cytomegalovirus. A further reported finding was that TCR beta sequences accurately predicted the HLA-A and HLA-B alleles for most subjects in the first cohort. In an earlier analysis of some 640 of the donors, most TCR beta V segments were observed in productive rearrangements about 90% or about 30% of the time, broadly matching IMGT annotations. In a later analysis, HLA-associated TCR beta chains showed more clonal expansion and lower generation probabilities than non-associated chains that were equally common. A group of highly shared sequence variants was considered likely to be a technical artifact of the sequencing pipeline. In a later analysis, TCR association rates were found to vary across HLA loci, with the most associated TCRs seen for DRB1 alleles and the fewest for HLA-C alleles. When HLA alleles, especially DR and DQ, strongly co-occurred, TCR associations were difficult to assign to individual alleles. Correlated functional status among segregating V segments might be attributable to linkage disequilibrium, but an unknown experimental factor could not be ruled out. Some IMGT-functional V segments, including TRBV6-2 and TRBV6-3, could not be told apart with the 87-base-pair reads, so those segments were excluded. While some public TCRs were present in many individuals, most TCR sequences turned up only very rarely across donors. According to a later analysis, parvovirus B19, influenza, CMV and Epstein-Barr virus appeared linked to several top co-occurrence clusters. The classifier was reported to diagnose cytomegalovirus status with high specificity and sensitivity in both the original cohort and the validation cohort. It was suggested by the authors that the approach could potentially be generalized to other disease states and immunological phenotypes. This cohort had only TCR beta chains sequenced, and the lack of alpha or paired-chain data limited which features could be detected. In a later genetic analysis, fewer N-insertions in productive TCRs were reported among donors in an Asian-associated ancestry cluster than the approximately 710-donor mean. Because counts were too low, roughly 18 rarely observed V segments, including chromosome 9 orphons, were left out of the earlier analysis of roughly 600 of the donors. A later analysis found that most CMV-associated TCR beta chains appeared HLA-restricted, with HLA associations seemingly driven largely by CMV exposure. In vitro tests confirmed that a few of the cytomegalovirus-associated TCR beta chains recognize cytomegalovirus antigens. Because HLA typing was missing for some donors at each locus, association tests included only the typed subset. A later genetic analysis associated a missense DCLRE1C variant with V-gene and J-gene trimming of TCR beta chains, and an independent cohort replicated the association. The only immune exposure information available for the cohort was CMV serostatus.

The germline V gene encodes CDR1 MNHNY and CDR2 SVGAGI (reference sequence). The CDR3, from cysteine to phenylalanine, totals 15 residues. The kept DNA is CDR3 alone, 45 bases in frame from the first base. The V end gives up 2 bases and the J end 2 bases, leaving 6 bases in the junction not matched to a gene. The library was made by the immunoSEQ multiplex PCR assay. A mixture of 60 forward primers for TCR Vbeta segments and 13 reverse primers for TCR Jbeta segments was used in the multiplex PCR. The CDR3 region of rearranged TCR beta genes was amplified from genomic DNA by a multiplex PCR assay. The amplified TCR beta libraries were sequenced on the Illumina HiSeq System as 87-base-pair reads. Per the authors' processing: In a later analysis, some 80 million unique TCR beta chains were counted across the roughly 700 repertoires, and roughly 11 million of these chains were shared by at least two donors. A nearest-neighbor algorithm error-corrected the raw reads and collapsed the reads into unique sequences, merging closely related sequences to remove PCR and sequencing errors. Alignment of CDR3 sequences to IMGT reference sequences was used to assign V, D and J gene segments. For a sequence to be retained, at least a six-nucleotide match to both a V gene segment and a J gene segment was required. A rearrangement was called productive if the CDR3 had no stop codons and remained in frame with V and J, and every other rearrangement was called non-productive. CDR3 was defined by IMGT convention, running from the second conserved V-encoded cysteine to the conserved J-encoded phenylalanine. Sequences without an unambiguous match to a single V gene segment were excluded from the earlier analysis of about 600 of the donors. An earlier analysis of 500 to 700 of the donors classified V segments as functional when productive rearrangements were above 56.7% and as segregating when the standard deviation between donors was above 5%. A statistical classification framework was developed to diagnose cytomegalovirus status using the catalog of TCR beta chain sequences. V and J gene assignment, in a later analysis, came from comparing TCR nucleotide sequences with IMGT/GENE-DB human TR gene sequences. In a later analysis, CDR3 sequences and most-parsimonious VDJ recombination scenarios were assigned using the TCRdist pipeline. In a later analysis, each TCR beta chain was defined by its CDR3 amino acid sequence together with its V-gene family, and reads without a unique V-gene family were excluded. In a later analysis, several hundred highly shared, low-generation-probability nucleotide sequences were removed to address suspected cross-contamination and a sequencing artifact. In a later analysis, a clonal expansion index for each public chain was calculated from normalized within-repertoire ranks of inferred template counts. A later analysis computed generation probabilities with a VDJ recombination model fitted to out-of-frame rearrangements, and checked the results against IGoR. A later analysis scored TCR-TCR, TCR-HLA and TCR-CMV co-occurrence with hypergeometric tests, applying a repertoire-size bias correction to TCR pairs. False discovery rates were estimated in a later analysis by permuting HLA or CMV assignments 20 times. In a later analysis, co-occurring TCRs were grouped with DBSCAN, and TCRdist sequence similarity was added when clustering was performed within HLA-allele-positive subsets. Repertoires with fewer than 30,000 or more than 120,000 public chains were left out of co-occurrence clustering, as were about five repertoires with anomalous nucleotide sharing. TCRdb retrieved this table from immuneACCESS and kept in-frame rearrangements only. Not all clones are present; in checked studies, unresolved V genes account for under half, and no reason is known for the remainder. The DNA gave D and trimming, while V, J and clone size come from that table. The sample table shows hundreds of thousands of clones, and 70% to 90% are seen once. The top ten hold roughly 2% of the sample.

Points on this clone: What this receptor recognizes is not known. No base qualities exist here, and no much larger clone lies one base off it.

In total, fewer than 750 healthy bone marrow donors made up the cohort. All cohort members were sampled while nominally healthy, although unrecorded immune exposures were likely present. The donor tested CMV seronegative, placing the donor among the 300 to 400 seronegative members of the cohort. Each donor provided a peripheral blood sample, and peripheral blood mononuclear cells were used for TCR beta sequencing. Genomic DNA was extracted from the blood cell samples with the Qiagen DNeasy Blood Extraction Kit. The receptor chain draws on TRBV6-6 and TRBJ2-7, with TRBD2 identical over 7 junction bases. The sequence came from a woman younger than 35 in good health and CMV-seronegative. Sequencing was performed on PBMCs. The DNA sequence is given as TGTGCCAGCAGTTACCTTGCGGGGGTAACCTACGAGCAGTACTTC. It is translated as CASSYLAGVTYEQYF.